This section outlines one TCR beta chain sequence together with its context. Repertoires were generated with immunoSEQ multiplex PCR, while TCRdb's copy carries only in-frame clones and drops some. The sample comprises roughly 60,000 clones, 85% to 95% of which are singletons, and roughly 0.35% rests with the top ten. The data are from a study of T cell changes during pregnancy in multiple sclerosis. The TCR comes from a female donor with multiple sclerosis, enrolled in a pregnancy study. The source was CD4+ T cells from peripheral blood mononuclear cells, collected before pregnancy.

This CDR3 reads CASSPQSSGGNTGELFF. CDR3 nucleotide sequence: TGTGCCAGCTCACCACAGAGTAGCGGGGGTAACACCGGGGAGCTGTTTTTT. The genes are TRBV18 and TRBJ2-2; 9 nucleotides agree with TRBD2. V trimming: 1 base; J trimming: 2 bases; junction bases outside the gene matches: 5. This CDR3 is 17 amino acids long. Looked up from germline, CDR1 is KGHSH and CDR2 is LQKENI.